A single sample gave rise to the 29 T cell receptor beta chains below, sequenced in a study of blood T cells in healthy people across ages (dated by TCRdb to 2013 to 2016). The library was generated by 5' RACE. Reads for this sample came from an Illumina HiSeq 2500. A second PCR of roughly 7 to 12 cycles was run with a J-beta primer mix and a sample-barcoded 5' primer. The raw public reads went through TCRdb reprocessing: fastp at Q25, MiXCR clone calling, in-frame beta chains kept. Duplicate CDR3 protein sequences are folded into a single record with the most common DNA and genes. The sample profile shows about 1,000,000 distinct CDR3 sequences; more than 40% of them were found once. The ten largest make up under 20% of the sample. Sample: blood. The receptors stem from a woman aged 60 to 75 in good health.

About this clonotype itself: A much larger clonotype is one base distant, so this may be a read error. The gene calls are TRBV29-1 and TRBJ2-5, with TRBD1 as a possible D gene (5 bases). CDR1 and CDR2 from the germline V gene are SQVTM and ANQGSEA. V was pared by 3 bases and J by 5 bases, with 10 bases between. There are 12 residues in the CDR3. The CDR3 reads CSVEPGMETQYF. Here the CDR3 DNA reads TGCAGCGTTGAGCCAGGGATGGAGACCCAGTACTTC.

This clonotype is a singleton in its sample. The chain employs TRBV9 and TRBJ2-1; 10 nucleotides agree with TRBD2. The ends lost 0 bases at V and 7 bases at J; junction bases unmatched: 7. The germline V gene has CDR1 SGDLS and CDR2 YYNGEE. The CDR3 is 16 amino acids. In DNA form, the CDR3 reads TGTGCCAGCAGCGTAGGACTAGCGGGCGTTCTGAATGAGCAGTTCTTC. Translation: CASSVGLAGVLNEQFF.

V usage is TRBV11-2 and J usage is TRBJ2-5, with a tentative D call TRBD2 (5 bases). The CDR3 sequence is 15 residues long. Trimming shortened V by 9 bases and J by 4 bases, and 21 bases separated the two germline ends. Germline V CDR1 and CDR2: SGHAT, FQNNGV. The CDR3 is CASSSSGVWGETQYF. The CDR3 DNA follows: TGTGCCAGTAGTAGTTCCGGGGTTTGGGGAGAGACCCAGTACTTC.

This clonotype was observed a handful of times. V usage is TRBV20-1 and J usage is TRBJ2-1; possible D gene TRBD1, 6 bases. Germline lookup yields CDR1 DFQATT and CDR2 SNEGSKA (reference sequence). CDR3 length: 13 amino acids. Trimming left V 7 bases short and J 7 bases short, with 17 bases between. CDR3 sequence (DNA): TGCAGTGGAGAAGGGACAAGTAGTAATGAGCAGTTCTTC. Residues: CSGEGTSSNEQFF.

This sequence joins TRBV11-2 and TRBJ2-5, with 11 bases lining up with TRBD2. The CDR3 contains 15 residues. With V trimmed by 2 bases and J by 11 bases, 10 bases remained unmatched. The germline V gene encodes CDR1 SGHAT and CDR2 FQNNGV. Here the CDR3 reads CASSLRRLAGREQYF. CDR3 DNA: TGTGCCAGCAGCTTAAGGCGACTAGCGGGACGTGAGCAGTACTTC.

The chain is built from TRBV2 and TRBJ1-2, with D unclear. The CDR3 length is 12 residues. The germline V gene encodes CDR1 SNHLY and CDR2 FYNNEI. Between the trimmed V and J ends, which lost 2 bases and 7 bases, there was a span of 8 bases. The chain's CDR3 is CASSELSSGYTF. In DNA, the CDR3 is TGTGCCAGCAGTGAATTGAGTTCTGGCTACACCTTC.

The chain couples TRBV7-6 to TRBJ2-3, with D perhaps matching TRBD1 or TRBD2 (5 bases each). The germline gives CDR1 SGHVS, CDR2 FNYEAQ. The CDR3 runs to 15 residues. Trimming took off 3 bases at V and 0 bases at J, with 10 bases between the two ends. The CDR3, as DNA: TGTGCCAGCAGCTTCGTTGAGGGGAGCACAGATACGCAGTATTTT. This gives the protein CASSFVEGSTDTQYF.

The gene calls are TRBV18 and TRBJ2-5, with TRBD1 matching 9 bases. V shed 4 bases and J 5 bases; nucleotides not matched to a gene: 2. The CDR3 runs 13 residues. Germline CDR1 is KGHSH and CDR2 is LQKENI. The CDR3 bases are TGTGCCAGCTCACGAGGACAGGGGGAGACCCAGTACTTC. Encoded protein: CASSRGQGETQYF.

CDR3 protein: CASSFSPLSPPFF. The CDR3 DNA is TGTGCCAGCAGTTTTTCCCCGTTGAGTCCCCCTTTCTTT. The rearrangement links TRBV27 to TRBJ1-1, with unresolved D. Germline-derived CDR1 and CDR2 are MNHEY and SMNVEV (reference sequence). V dropped 3 bases and J dropped 12 bases, with 17 bases sitting between them. The CDR3 consists of 13 residues.

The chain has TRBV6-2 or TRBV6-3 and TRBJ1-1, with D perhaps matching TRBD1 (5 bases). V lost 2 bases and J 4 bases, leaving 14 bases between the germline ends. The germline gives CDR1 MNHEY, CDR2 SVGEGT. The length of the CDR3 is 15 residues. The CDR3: CASSYTRQSSTEAFF. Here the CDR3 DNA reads TGTGCCAGCAGTTACACCCGACAGTCGAGCACTGAAGCTTTCTTT.

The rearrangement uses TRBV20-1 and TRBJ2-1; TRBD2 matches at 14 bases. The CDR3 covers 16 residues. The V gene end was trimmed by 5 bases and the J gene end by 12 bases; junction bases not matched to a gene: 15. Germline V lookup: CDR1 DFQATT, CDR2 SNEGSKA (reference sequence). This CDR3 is CSAATYKGLAGVGQFF. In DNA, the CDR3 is TGCAGTGCTGCAACATACAAGGGACTAGCGGGAGTTGGGCAGTTCTTC.

The CDR3 protein is CATSRDGTAHSYEQYF. CDR3 sequence (DNA): TGTGCCACCAGCAGGGACGGGACCGCTCACTCCTACGAGCAGTACTTC. The genes are TRBV15 and TRBJ2-7; the D call may be TRBD1 or TRBD2 (5 bases each). There are 16 residues in the CDR3. Per the germline V gene, CDR1 is LNHNV and CDR2 is YYDKDF (reference sequence). Trimming left V 3 bases short and J 0 bases short, with 15 bases between.

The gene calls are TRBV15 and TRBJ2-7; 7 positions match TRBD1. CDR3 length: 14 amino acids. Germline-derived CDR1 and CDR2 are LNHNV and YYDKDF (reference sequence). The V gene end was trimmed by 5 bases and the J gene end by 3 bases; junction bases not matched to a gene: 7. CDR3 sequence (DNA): TGTGCCACCAGCGTAGGGGGCAGGGTCTACGAGCAGTACTTC. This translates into CATSVGGRVYEQYF.

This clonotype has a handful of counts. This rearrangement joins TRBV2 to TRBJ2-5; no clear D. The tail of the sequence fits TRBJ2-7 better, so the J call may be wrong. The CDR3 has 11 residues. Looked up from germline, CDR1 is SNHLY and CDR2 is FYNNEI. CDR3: CASTVLDEQYF. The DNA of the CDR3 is TGTGCCAGCACTGTCTTGGACGAGCAGTACTTC.

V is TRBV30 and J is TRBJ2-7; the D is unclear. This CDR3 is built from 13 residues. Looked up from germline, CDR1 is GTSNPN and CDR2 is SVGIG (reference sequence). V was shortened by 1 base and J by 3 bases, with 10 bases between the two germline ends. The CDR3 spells CAWSEGWDYEQYF. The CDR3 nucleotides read TGTGCCTGGAGTGAGGGCTGGGACTACGAGCAGTACTTC.

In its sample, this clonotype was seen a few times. CDR3 amino acids: CASRFGQNQANTEAFF. The CDR3 DNA follows: TGCGCCAGTAGGTTCGGGCAAAACCAGGCTAACACTGAAGCTTTCTTT. The chain uses TRBV5-1 and TRBJ1-1; D not certain. The CDR3 sequence is 16 residues long. With 8 bases removed from V and 2 bases from J, the gap between germline ends came to 22 bases. Germline values: CDR1 SGHRS, CDR2 YFSETQ.

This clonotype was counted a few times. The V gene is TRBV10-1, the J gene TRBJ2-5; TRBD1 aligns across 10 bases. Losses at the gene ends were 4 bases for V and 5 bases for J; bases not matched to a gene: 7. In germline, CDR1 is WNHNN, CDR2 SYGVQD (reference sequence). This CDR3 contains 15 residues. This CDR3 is CASSGQGAKAETQYF. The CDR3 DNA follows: TGCGCCAGCAGTGGACAGGGGGCGAAAGCGGAGACCCAGTACTTC.

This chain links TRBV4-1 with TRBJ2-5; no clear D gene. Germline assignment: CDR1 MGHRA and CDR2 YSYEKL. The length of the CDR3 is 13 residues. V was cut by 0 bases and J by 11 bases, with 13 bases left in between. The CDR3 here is CASSQELANEQYF. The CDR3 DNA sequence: TGCGCCAGCAGCCAAGAACTGGCCAATGAGCAGTACTTC.

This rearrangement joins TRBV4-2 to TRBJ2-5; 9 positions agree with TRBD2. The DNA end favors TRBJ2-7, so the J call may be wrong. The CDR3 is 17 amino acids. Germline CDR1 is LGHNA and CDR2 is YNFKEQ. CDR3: CASSQERRLADTYEQYF. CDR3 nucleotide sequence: TGTGCCAGCAGCCAAGAGAGGCGACTAGCGGATACCTACGAGCAGTACTTC.

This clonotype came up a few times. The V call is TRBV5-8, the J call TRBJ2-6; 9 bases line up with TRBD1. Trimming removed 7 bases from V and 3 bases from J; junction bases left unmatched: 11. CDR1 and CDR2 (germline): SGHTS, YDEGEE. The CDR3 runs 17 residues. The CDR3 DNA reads TGTGCCAGCGGGAATCCGGGACAGGGATTTGGGGCCAACGTCCTGACTTTC. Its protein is CASGNPGQGFGANVLTF. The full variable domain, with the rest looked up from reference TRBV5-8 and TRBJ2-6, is EAGVTQSPTHLIKTRGQQATLRCSPISGHTSVYWYQQALGLGLQFLLWYDEGEERNRGNFPPRFSGRQFPNYSSELNVNALELEDSALYLCASGNPGQGFGANVLTFGAGSRLTVL.

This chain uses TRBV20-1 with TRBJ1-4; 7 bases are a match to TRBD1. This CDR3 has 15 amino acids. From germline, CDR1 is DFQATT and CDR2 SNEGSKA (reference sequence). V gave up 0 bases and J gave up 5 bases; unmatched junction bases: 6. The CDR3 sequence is CSARDLQGGNEKLFF. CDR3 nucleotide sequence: TGCAGTGCTAGAGATCTTCAGGGGGGCAATGAAAAACTGTTTTTT.

The DNA of the CDR3 is TGTGCCAGCAGCTTCCGCGGGACAGGCTCCTACGAGCAGTACTTC. It translates to CASSFRGTGSYEQYF. The V and J genes are TRBV7-2 and TRBJ2-7; 8 nucleotides agree with TRBD1. The V gene's germline CDR1 is SGHTA and CDR2 FQGNSA. The CDR3 covers 15 residues. With 3 bases clipped from V and 0 bases from J, the junction kept 4 bases outside the gene matches.

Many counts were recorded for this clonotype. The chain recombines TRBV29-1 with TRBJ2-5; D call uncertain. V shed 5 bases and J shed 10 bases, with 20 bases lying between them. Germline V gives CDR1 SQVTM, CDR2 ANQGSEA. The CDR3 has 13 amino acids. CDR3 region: CSVLSDRDRGQYF. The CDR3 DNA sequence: TGCAGCGTTCTTTCTGATCGTGACCGCGGCCAGTACTTC.

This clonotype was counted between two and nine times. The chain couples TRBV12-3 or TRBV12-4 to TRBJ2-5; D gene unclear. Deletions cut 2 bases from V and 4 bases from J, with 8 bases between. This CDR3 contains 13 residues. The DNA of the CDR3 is TGTGCCAGCAGTTTAAGAGTCCCAGAGACCCAGTACTTC. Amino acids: CASSLRVPETQYF.

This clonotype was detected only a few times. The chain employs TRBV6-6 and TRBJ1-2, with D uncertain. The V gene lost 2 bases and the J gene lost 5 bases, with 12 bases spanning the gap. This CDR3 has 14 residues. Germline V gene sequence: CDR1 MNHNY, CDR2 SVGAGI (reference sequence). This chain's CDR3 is CASSYGRPDYGYTF. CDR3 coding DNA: TGTGCCAGCAGTTACGGCAGGCCGGATTATGGCTACACCTTC.

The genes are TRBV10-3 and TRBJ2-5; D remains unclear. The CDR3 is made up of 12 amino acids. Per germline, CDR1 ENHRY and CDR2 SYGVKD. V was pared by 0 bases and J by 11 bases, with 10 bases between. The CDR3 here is CAISESQYEQYF. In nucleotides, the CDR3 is TGTGCCATCAGTGAGTCCCAGTATGAGCAGTACTTC.

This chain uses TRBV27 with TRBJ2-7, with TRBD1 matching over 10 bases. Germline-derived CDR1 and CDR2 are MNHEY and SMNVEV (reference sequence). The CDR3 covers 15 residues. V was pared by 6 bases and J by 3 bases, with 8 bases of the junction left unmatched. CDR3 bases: TGTGCCAGCAGGACCCGAGGGACAGGGGTCTACGAGCAGTACTTC. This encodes CASRTRGTGVYEQYF.

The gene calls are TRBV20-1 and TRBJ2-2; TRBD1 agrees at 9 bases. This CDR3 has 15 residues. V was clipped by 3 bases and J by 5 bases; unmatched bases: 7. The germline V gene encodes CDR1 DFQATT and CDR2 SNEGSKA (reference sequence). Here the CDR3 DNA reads TGCAGTGCTAGTTCTGGACAGGGGATAACCGGGGAGCTGTTTTTT. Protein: CSASSGQGITGELFF.

CDR3 DNA: TGTGCCAGCAGGTCCCAGGGGGTCTATCAGCCCCAGCATTTT. Amino acids: CASRSQGVYQPQHF. V gene TRBV28 combines with J gene TRBJ1-5; 7 bases agree with TRBD1. Germline values: CDR1 MDHEN, CDR2 SYDVKM. The V gene end was trimmed by 6 bases and the J gene end by 5 bases; junction bases not matched to a gene: 7. The CDR3 extends over 14 amino acids.